This T cell receptor beta chain came from a study of blood T cell repertoires in COVID-19. Study in general: The United States, Italy and Spain were the sources of the acute and convalescent COVID-19 samples. From T cells, B-cell-depleted T cells, or PBMCs came the material, which was cDNA or gDNA.

CDR1 is MDHEN and CDR2 is SYDVKM in the germline V gene. CDR3 length: 15 residues. Trimming removed 4 bases at V and 7 bases at J, with 19 bases between. As originally analysed: Amplified reference gene primers provided the basis for estimating nucleated cell counts. The protocol was immunoSEQ multiplex PCR, while the TCRdb copy is restricted to in-frame clones and leaves out a portion. V and J calls plus clone size are reproduced from that table; the DNA served to infer D and trimming. The table lists about 530,000 clones, roughly nine tenths of them singletons. Seattle's cohort entered during active infection and was followed longitudinally.

The clonotype was recovered from a woman aged 50 to 65 with COVID-19, enrolled during active disease. Material: peripheral blood. The rearrangement links TRBV28 to TRBJ1-2; D remains ambiguous. DNA for the CDR3: TGTGCCAGCAGTTCCATACTTCAGAGCGGTGGTGGCTACACCTTC. Amino acids: CASSSILQSGGGYTF.